One and the same sample provided the 19 T cell receptor beta chains below, sequenced in a study of blood T cell repertoires in COVID-19 (TCRdb year 2020). The library was made by the immunoSEQ multiplex PCR assay. The source is immuneACCESS, and TCRdb retained only in-frame sequences with V and J called. Part of the clones is not carried over; for the studies checked, unresolved V genes explain less than half of this, and the remainder is unexplained. Within this sample are around 260,000 clones, with approximately 89% of them counted one time only. The top ten clones comprise about 9.8% of the sample. The sample was peripheral blood. The origin of the receptors is a man in his forties or fifties who had recovered from COVID-19.

The chain is built from TRBV9 and TRBJ1-3; D perhaps matches TRBD1 (6 bases). V lost 0 bases and J 1 base, leaving 11 bases between the germline ends. CDR1 and CDR2 (germline): SGDLS, YYNGEE. The CDR3 loop spans 16 amino acids. The CDR3 loop reads CASSVEPQGSGNTIYF. The DNA for the CDR3 is TGTGCCAGCAGCGTAGAACCACAGGGTTCTGGAAACACCATATATTTT.

V and J are TRBV12-3 or TRBV12-4 and TRBJ2-7; tentatively, D is TRBD2 (5 bases). The CDR3 loop spans 13 amino acids. Trimming left V 3 bases short and J 2 bases short, with 8 bases between. The CDR3: CASSLGGPYEQYF. The CDR3 coding sequence is TGTGCCAGCAGTTTGGGCGGGCCCTACGAGCAGTACTTC.

V is TRBV7-2 and J is TRBJ1-2; D is perhaps TRBD1 (5 bases). Per the germline V gene, CDR1 is SGHTA and CDR2 is FQGNSA. Trimming shortened V by 2 bases and J by 7 bases, and 14 bases separated the two germline ends. CDR3 length equals 14 residues. DNA of the CDR3: TGTGCCAGCAGCTTATCCGAAGGGGTCGTTGGCTACACCTTC. It translates to CASSLSEGVVGYTF.

The rearrangement links TRBV2 to TRBJ2-7, with D tentatively TRBD2 (5 bases). CDR3 length equals 9 residues. V lost 8 bases, J lost 6 bases, and 5 bases lay in between. Germline V gene sequence: CDR1 SNHLY, CDR2 FYNNEI. This CDR3 reads CASGSEQYF. The CDR3 region has the DNA TGTGCCAGCGGGAGCGAGCAGTACTTC.

The rearrangement uses TRBV6-5 and TRBJ1-2, with a weak D call TRBD1 (6 bases). Trimming removed 5 bases from V and 6 bases from J, with 16 bases in between. Germline CDR1 MNHEY, CDR2 SVGAGI. The CDR3 spans 14 residues. CDR3 residues: CASSRSRGLDGYTF. CDR3 coding DNA: TGTGCCAGCAGTCGCTCGAGGGGGTTAGATGGCTACACCTTC.

This clone was seen just once. This sequence joins TRBV27 and TRBJ2-7, with D possibly TRBD1 on 6 matching bases. Trimming removed 5 bases at V and 0 bases at J, with 20 bases between. The CDR3 has 17 residues. Germline lookup yields CDR1 MNHEY and CDR2 SMNVEV (reference sequence). CDR3 sequence reads: CASSRNPDRPVSYEQYF. For the CDR3, the DNA is TGTGCCAGCAGTCGTAACCCCGACAGGCCAGTCTCCTACGAGCAGTACTTC.

This clone was seen just once. This sequence joins TRBV19 and TRBJ1-1; 9 bases map to TRBD1. The germline V gene has CDR1 LNHDA and CDR2 SQIVND (reference sequence). With V trimmed by 9 bases and J by 0 bases, 11 bases remained unmatched. The CDR3 length is 16 residues. The CDR3 DNA reads as TGTGCCAGCACCGACAGGGGGTCCCTTTTGAACACTGAAGCTTTCTTT. This gives the protein CASTDRGSLLNTEAFF.

The chain uses TRBV19 and TRBJ1-2, with TRBD1 matching over 12 bases. Trimming at V came to 6 bases and at J to 5 bases, leaving 7 bases not matched to a gene. CDR3 length equals 15 residues. Per the germline V gene, CDR1 is LNHDA and CDR2 is SQIVND (reference sequence). Here the CDR3 reads CASSQGTGGRYGYTF. For the CDR3, the DNA is TGTGCCAGTAGCCAAGGGACAGGGGGCCGATATGGCTACACCTTC.

This sequence joins TRBV10-2 and TRBJ2-7, with 7 bases that match TRBD1. In germline, CDR1 is WSHSY, CDR2 SAAADI. This CDR3 contains 13 residues. V gave up 5 bases and J gave up 2 bases; unmatched junction bases: 3. CDR3 residues: CASSPGTAYEQYF. In DNA, the CDR3 is TGCGCCAGCAGTCCCGGGACAGCCTACGAGCAGTACTTC.

The gene calls are TRBV28 and TRBJ1-6, with D uncertain. This CDR3 has 14 residues. Per the germline V gene, CDR1 is MDHEN and CDR2 is SYDVKM. V was pared by 3 bases and J by 7 bases, with 10 bases between. The CDR3 loop reads CASSFRVPNSPLHF. DNA for the CDR3: TGTGCCAGCAGTTTCCGGGTCCCCAATTCACCCCTCCACTTT. Full variable domain (missing parts from reference TRBV28 and TRBJ1-6): DVKVTQSSRYLVKRTGEKVFLECVQDMDHENMFWYRQDPGLGLRLIYFSYDVKMKEKGDIPEGYSVSREKKERFSLILESASTNQTSMYLCASSFRVPNSPLHFGNGTRLTVT.

In nucleotides, the CDR3 is TGCAGTGGACAGGGTGTCTACGAGCAGTACTTC. Translating it yields CSGQGVYEQYF. The V and J genes are TRBV20-1 and TRBJ2-7; 7 bases map to TRBD1. Unmatched junction bases numbered 3, after V lost 7 bases and J lost 3 bases. The germline V gene has CDR1 DFQATT and CDR2 SNEGSKA (reference sequence). The CDR3 covers 11 residues.

This clone was seen a single time. The chain employs TRBV28 and TRBJ1-4; 10 bases fit TRBD1. Trimming took 7 bases from V and 10 from J; bases not matched to a gene: 9. This CDR3 has 14 amino acids. CDR1 is MDHEN and CDR2 is SYDVKM in the germline V gene. The CDR3 is CASNPTGGWGKLFF. CDR3 bases: TGTGCCAGCAATCCGACAGGGGGCTGGGGAAAACTGTTTTTT.

The chain combines TRBV18 with TRBJ2-1, with a possible D match to TRBD2 (7 bases). The CDR3 has 15 residues. V was shortened by 6 bases and J by 2 bases, with 14 bases between the two germline ends. Germline loops: CDR1 KGHSH, CDR2 LQKENI. The CDR3 bases are TGTGCCAGCTCCCTACCCGGGGGGCCCTACAATGAGCAGTTCTTC. Encoded protein: CASSLPGGPYNEQFF.

CDR3 DNA: TGTGCCAGCAGTTATGCCAGGGGGCTTACCGGGGAGCTGTTTTTT. Translation: CASSYARGLTGELFF. V is TRBV6-5 and J is TRBJ2-2, with 8 bases aligning to TRBD1. Germline V CDR1 and CDR2: MNHEY, SVGAGI. The CDR3 consists of 15 residues. Trimming took 3 bases from V and 5 from J; bases not matched to a gene: 5.

This chain uses TRBV7-8 with TRBJ1-4; TRBD1 is a possible D gene (5 bases). CDR3 length: 16 amino acids. Germline-derived CDR1 and CDR2 are SGHVS and FQNEAQ. Trimming took 5 bases from V and 0 from J, leaving 13 bases between them. CDR3: CASSGTGGATNEKLFF. The CDR3 DNA follows: TGTGCCAGCAGCGGGACTGGAGGGGCAACTAATGAAAAACTGTTTTTT.

The CDR3 region is CASSLVGSGGPAYEQYF. CDR3 nucleotides: TGCGCCAGCAGCTTGGTAGGTAGCGGGGGGCCAGCCTACGAGCAGTACTTC. The chain carries TRBV5-1 and TRBJ2-7; TRBD2 aligns across 10 bases. The CDR3 has 17 residues. Germline trimming cut 0 bases from V and 2 bases from J; bases unmatched to any gene: 8. Germline V CDR1 and CDR2: SGHRS, YFSETQ.

In its sample, this clone was seen a few times. The chain has TRBV13 and TRBJ2-7; TRBD1 aligns across 7 bases. Trimming took 5 bases from V and 4 from J; bases not matched to a gene: 5. CDR1 is PRHDT, CDR2 FYEKMQ, per germline (reference sequence). There are 13 residues in the CDR3. The CDR3 DNA follows: TGTGCCAGCAGCCCGGGACAGCCTTACGAGCAGTACTTC. Encoded protein: CASSPGQPYEQYF.

The chain has TRBV30 and TRBJ2-5, with D tentatively TRBD1 (5 bases). Germline-derived CDR1 and CDR2 are GTSNPN and SVGIG (reference sequence). CDR3 length: 15 amino acids. V shed 0 bases and J shed 3 bases, with 14 bases lying between them. This CDR3 is CAWSVPGAGKETQYF. The CDR3 nucleotides are TGTGCCTGGAGTGTACCTGGGGCAGGGAAAGAGACCCAGTACTTC.

The V gene is TRBV27, the J gene TRBJ2-7; tentatively, D is TRBD1 (6 bases). With 7 bases removed from V and 6 bases from J, the gap between germline ends came to 10 bases. Looked up from germline, CDR1 is MNHEY and CDR2 is SMNVEV (reference sequence). The CDR3 is made up of 11 amino acids. CDR3 protein: CASIGRGEQYF. DNA of the CDR3: TGTGCCAGCATTGGCAGGGGCGAGCAGTACTTC.